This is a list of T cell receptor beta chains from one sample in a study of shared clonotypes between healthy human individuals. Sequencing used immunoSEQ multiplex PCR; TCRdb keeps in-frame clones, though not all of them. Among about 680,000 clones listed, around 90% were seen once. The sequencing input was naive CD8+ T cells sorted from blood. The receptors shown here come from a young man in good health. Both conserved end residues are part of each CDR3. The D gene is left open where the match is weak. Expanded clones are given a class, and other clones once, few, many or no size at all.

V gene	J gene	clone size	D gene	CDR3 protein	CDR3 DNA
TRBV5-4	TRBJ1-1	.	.	CASSFGGNTEAFF	TGTGCCAGCAGCTTCGGAGGGAACACTGAAGCTTTCTTT
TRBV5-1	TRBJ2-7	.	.	CASSLFSHTQGWNEQYF	TGCGCCAGCAGCTTGTTTTCCCACACACAGGGTTGGAACGAGCAGTACTTC
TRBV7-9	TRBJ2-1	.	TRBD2	CASSSGSIEQFF	TGTGCCAGCAGTAGCGGGAGCATTGAGCAGTTCTTC
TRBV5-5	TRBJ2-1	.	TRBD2	CASSLFLAGVGGYNEQFF	TGTGCCAGCAGCTTGTTCCTAGCGGGAGTCGGGGGATACAATGAGCAGTTCTTC
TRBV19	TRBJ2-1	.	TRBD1	CASSPWTGGVYEQFF	TGTGCCAGTAGCCCCTGGACAGGGGGCGTCTATGAGCAGTTCTTC
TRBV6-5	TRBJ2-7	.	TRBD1	CASSYSKGQSYEQYF	TGTGCCAGCAGTTACTCGAAGGGACAGTCCTACGAGCAGTACTTC
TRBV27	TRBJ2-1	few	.	CASSEMGHPGEQFF	TGTGCCAGCAGTGAAATGGGACACCCCGGTGAGCAGTTCTTC
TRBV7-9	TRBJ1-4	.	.	CASSFGTGIVEKLFF	TGTGCCAGCAGCTTCGGCACAGGCATCGTTGAAAAACTGTTTTTT
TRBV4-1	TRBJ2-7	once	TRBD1	CASSQVTRGPYEQYF	TGCGCCAGCAGCCAAGTCACTAGGGGGCCGTACGAGCAGTACTTC
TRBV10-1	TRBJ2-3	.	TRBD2	CASSSRLAGEGDTQYF	TGCGCCAGCAGTTCAAGACTAGCGGGAGAGGGGGATACGCAGTATTTT
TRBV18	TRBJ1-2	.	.	CASSPVAYYYGYTF	TGTGCCAGCTCACCAGTCGCGTACTACTATGGCTACACCTTC
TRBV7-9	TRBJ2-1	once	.	CASSLGTNEQFF	TGTGCCAGCAGCTTAGGGACTAACGAGCAGTTCTTC
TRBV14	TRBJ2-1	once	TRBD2	CASSQNWASGSLGYEQFF	TGTGCCAGCAGCCAAAACTGGGCTAGCGGGTCCTTGGGGTATGAGCAGTTCTTC
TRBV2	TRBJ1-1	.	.	CAGAWGGTEAFF	TGTGCCGGCGCATGGGGCGGCACTGAAGCTTTCTTT
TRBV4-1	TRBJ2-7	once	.	CASSQVLMASGQYF	TGCGCCAGCAGCCAAGTACTAATGGCTTCGGGGCAGTACTTC
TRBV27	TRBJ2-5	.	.	CASSQIPEGTQYF	TGTGCCAGCAGTCAAATTCCTGAGGGGACCCAGTACTTC
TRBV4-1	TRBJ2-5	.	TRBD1	CASSQDTGTGEEETQYF	TGCGCCAGCAGCCAAGATACGGGGACAGGGGAGGAAGAGACCCAGTACTTC
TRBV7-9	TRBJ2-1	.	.	CASSLAFGAARDNEQFF	TGTGCCAGCAGCTTAGCCTTTGGGGCGGCTCGGGACAATGAGCAGTTCTTC
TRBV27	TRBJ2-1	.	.	CASSLARDLFF	TGTGCCAGCAGTTTGGCCAGGGATCTGTTCTTC
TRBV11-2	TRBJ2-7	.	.	CASSTRGRGTYEQYF	TGTGCCAGCAGCACTAGGGGCCGGGGAACCTACGAGCAGTACTTC
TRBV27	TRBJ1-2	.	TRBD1	CASRFPGQGARGYTF	TGTGCCAGCAGGTTTCCGGGACAGGGGGCTCGGGGCTACACCTTC
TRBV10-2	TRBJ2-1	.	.	CASSGTSSYNEQFF	TGCGCCAGCAGTGGAACAAGCTCCTACAATGAGCAGTTCTTC
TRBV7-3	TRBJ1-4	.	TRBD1	CASSPDRGRTEKLFF	TGTGCCAGCAGCCCGGACAGGGGGCGGACTGAAAAACTGTTTTTT
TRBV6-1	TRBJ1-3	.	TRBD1	CASWGTGSSGNTIYF	TGTGCCAGTTGGGGGACAGGGAGCTCTGGAAACACCATATATTTT
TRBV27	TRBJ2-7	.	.	CASSNHGYEQYF	TGTGCCAGCAGCAACCACGGTTACGAGCAGTACTTC
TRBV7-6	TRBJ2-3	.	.	CASSLSLSNTDTQYF	TGTGCCAGCAGCCTTAGCCTTTCCAACACAGATACGCAGTATTTT
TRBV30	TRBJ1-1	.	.	CAWSEQNTEAFF	TGTGCCTGGAGCGAACAGAACACTGAAGCTTTCTTT
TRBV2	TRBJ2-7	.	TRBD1	CASTDGGTGGPSSYEQYF	TGTGCCAGCACCGATGGGGGGACAGGGGGCCCGAGCTCCTACGAGCAGTACTTC
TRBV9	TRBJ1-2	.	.	CASSSPRGLGYTF	TGTGCCAGCAGCAGTCCTCGGGGGCTCGGCTACACCTTC
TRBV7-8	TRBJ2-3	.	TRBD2	CASSLVSGTTYGTDTQYF	TGTGCCAGCAGCTTAGTTTCCGGGACTACCTATGGGACAGATACGCAGTATTTT
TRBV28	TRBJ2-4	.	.	CASSLLGVNIQYF	TGTGCCAGCAGTCTCTTAGGGGTGAACATTCAGTACTTC
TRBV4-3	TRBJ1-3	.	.	CASSQDRDTQGNTIYF	TGCGCCAGCAGCCAAGATAGGGACACCCAAGGAAACACCATATATTTT
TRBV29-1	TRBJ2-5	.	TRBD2	CSVRSGVETQYF	TGCAGCGTTCGAAGCGGGGTGGAGACCCAGTACTTC
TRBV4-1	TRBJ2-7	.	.	CASSHQGNSLEQYF	TGCGCCAGTAGCCATCAGGGGAACTCACTCGAGCAGTACTTC
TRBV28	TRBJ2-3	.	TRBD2	CASSFRVNPGLAGGGSTDTQYF	TGTGCCAGCAGCTTTCGTGTTAATCCGGGACTAGCGGGAGGTGGGAGTACAGATACGCAGTATTTT
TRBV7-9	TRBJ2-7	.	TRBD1	CASSSGTGLHEQYF	TGTGCCAGCAGCTCTGGGACAGGGTTGCACGAGCAGTACTTC
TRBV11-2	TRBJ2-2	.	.	CASSLDGQWTGELFF	TGTGCCAGCAGCTTAGATGGACAATGGACCGGGGAGCTGTTTTTT
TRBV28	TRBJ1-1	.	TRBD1	CASRLPGQGPDSQAFF	TGTGCCAGCAGGTTACCGGGACAGGGGCCCGACTCCCAAGCTTTCTTT
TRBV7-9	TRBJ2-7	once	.	CASSNRTRAESYEQYF	TGTGCCAGCAGCAACCGCACCAGGGCAGAAAGCTACGAGCAGTACTTC
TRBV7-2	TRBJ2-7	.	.	CASSFLLKPPGEDEQYF	TGTGCCAGCAGCTTTTTGTTAAAGCCTCCGGGAGAGGACGAGCAGTACTTC
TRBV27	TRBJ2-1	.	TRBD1	CASSPGQGAYEQFF	TGTGCCAGCAGTCCGGGACAGGGGGCCTATGAGCAGTTCTTC
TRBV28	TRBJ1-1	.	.	CASSLPYVGAFF	TGTGCCAGCAGTTTGCCATACGTGGGGGCTTTCTTT
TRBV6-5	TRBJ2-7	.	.	CASSTLGRGYEQYF	TGTGCCAGCAGTACACTAGGACGGGGCTACGAGCAGTACTTC
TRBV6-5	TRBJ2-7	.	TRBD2	CASSYSTLAGYEQYF	TGTGCCAGCAGTTACTCGACACTAGCGGGCTACGAGCAGTACTTC
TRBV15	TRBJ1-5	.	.	CATSRERAGSQPQHF	TGTGCCACCAGCAGAGAGCGGGCCGGGAGTCAGCCCCAGCATTTT
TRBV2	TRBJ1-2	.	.	CASRGTAYGYTF	TGTGCCAGCAGGGGGACGGCCTATGGCTACACCTTC